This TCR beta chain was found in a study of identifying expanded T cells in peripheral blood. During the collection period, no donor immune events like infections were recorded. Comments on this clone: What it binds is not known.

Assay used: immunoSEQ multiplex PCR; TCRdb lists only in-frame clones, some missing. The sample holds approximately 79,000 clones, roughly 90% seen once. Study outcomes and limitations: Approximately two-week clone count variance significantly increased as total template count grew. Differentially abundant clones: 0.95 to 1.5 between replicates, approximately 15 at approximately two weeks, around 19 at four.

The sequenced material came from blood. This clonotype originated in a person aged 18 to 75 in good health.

The CDR3 coding sequence is TGCAGCGTGGCCCAGGGACCGAACACCATATATTTT. It specifies CSVAQGPNTIYF. The chain recombines TRBV29-1 with TRBJ1-3; the D gene is possibly TRBD1 (5 bases). This CDR3 contains 12 residues. Looked up from germline, CDR1 is SQVTM and CDR2 is ANQGSEA. Trimming removed 6 bases at V and 7 bases at J, with 13 bases between.